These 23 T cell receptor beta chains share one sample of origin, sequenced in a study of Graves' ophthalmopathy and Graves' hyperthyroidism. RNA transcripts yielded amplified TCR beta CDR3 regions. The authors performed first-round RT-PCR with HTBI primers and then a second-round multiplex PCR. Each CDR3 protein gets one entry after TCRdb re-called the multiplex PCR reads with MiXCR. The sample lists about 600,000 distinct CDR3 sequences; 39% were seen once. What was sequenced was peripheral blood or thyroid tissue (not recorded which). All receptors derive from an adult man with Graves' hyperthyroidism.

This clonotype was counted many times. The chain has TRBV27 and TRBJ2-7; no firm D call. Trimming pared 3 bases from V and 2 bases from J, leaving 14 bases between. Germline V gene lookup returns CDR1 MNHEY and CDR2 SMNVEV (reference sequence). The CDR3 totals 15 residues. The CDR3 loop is CASSLAPGGTYEQYF. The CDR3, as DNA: TGTGCCAGCAGTTTGGCTCCGGGCGGAACCTACGAGCAGTACTTC.

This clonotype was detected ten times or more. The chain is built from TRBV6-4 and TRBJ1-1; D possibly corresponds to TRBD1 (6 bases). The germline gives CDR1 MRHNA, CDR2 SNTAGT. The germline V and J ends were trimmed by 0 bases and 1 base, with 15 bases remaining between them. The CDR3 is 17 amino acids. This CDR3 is CASSDSGGYDWNTEAFF. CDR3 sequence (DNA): TGTGCCAGCAGTGACTCCGGGGGCTATGACTGGAACACTGAAGCTTTCTTT.

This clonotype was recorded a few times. CDR3 amino acids: CASRGLAGGTGELFF. The CDR3 bases are TGTGCCAGCCGGGGGCTAGCGGGAGGAACCGGGGAGCTGTTTTTT. V is TRBV27 and J is TRBJ2-2; TRBD2 agrees at 11 bases. CDR1 and CDR2 (germline): MNHEY, SMNVEV (reference sequence). Unmatched junction bases numbered 7, after V lost 8 bases and J lost 5 bases. The CDR3 spans 15 residues.

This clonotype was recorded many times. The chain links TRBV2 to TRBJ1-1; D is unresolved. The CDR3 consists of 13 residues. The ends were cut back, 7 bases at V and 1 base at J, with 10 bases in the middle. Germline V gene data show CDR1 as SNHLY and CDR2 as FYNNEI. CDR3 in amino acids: CASKYDRNTEAFF. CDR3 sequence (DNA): TGTGCCAGCAAATATGACCGGAACACTGAAGCTTTCTTT.

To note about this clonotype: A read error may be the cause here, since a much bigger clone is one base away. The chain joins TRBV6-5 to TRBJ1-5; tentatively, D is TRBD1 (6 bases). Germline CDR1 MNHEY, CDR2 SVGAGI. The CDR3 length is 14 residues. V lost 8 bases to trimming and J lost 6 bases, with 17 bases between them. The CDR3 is CASGDTGSSQPQHF. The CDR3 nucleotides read TGTGCCAGCGGTGACACAGGGTCGAGTCAGCCCCAGCATTTT.

DNA of the CDR3: TGTGCCAGCAGCTGGCGGGGGGCGCGGGTTGCTGAAGCTTTCTTT. It specifies CASSWRGARVAEAFF. The chain carries TRBV7-8 and TRBJ1-1; D possibly corresponds to TRBD1 (6 bases). The CDR3 consists of 15 residues. Trimming cost V 4 bases and J 6 bases, with 18 bases left between them. Germline V CDR1 and CDR2: SGHVS, FQNEAQ.

Written as DNA, the CDR3 is TGTGCCAGCAGGCCGGGACGGGGAAATTCACCCCTCCACTTT. It is translated as CASRPGRGNSPLHF. The genes are TRBV12-3 or TRBV12-4 and TRBJ1-6; D is perhaps TRBD1 (5 bases). The CDR3 is 14 amino acids. V was pared by 6 bases and J by 7 bases, with 13 bases between.

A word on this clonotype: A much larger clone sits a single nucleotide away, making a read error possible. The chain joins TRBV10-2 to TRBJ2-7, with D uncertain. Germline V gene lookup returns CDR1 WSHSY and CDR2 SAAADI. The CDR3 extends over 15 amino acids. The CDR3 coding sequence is TGTGCCAGCAGTGAAGCCCCACTATCTTCCTACGAGCAGTACTTC. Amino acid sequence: CASSEAPLSSYEQYF.

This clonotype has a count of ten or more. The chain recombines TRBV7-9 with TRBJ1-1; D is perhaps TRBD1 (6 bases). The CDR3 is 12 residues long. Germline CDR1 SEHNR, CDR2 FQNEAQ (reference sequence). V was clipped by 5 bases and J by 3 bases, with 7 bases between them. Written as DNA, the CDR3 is TGTGCCAGCAGCCAGGGGCACACTGAAGCTTTCTTT. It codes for CASSQGHTEAFF.

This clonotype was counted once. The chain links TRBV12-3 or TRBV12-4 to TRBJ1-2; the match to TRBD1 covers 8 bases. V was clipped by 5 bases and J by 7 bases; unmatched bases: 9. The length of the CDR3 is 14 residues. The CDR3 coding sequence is TGTGCCAGCAGTGACCGCGGACAGGGTGGTGGCTACACCTTC. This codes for CASSDRGQGGGYTF.

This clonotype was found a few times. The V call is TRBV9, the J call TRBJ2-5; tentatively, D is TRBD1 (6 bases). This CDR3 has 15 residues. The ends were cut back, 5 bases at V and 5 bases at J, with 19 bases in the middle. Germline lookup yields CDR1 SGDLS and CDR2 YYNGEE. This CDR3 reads CASSYSIGGRETQYF. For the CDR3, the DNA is TGTGCCAGCAGTTACTCGATTGGGGGCCGGGAGACCCAGTACTTC. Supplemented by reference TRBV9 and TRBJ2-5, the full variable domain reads DSGVTQTPKHLITATGQRVTLRCSPRSGDLSVYWYQQSLDQGLQFLIQYYNGEERAKGNILERFSAQQFPDLHSELNLSSLELGDSALYFCASSYSIGGRETQYFGPGTRLLVL.

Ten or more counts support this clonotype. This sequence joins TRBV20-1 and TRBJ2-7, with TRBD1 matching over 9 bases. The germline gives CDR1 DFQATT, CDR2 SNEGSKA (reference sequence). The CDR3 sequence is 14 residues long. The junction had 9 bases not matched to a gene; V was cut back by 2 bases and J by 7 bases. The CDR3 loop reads CSARTGQGLGEQYF. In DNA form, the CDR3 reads TGCAGTGCTAGAACGGGACAGGGTCTAGGGGAGCAGTACTTC.

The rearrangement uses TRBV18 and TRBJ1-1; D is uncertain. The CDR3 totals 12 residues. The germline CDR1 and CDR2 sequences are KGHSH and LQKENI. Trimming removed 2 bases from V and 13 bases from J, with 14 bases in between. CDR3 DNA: TGTGCCAGCTCACCATCGATAACTCTGGGTTTCTTT. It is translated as CASSPSITLGFF.

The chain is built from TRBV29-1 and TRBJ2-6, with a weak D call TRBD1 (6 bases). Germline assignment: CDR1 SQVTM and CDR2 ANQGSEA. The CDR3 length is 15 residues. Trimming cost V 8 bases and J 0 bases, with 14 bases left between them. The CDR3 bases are TGCAGCACCGGGACACCGCCCTCTGGGGCCAACGTCCTGACTTTC. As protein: CSTGTPPSGANVLTF.

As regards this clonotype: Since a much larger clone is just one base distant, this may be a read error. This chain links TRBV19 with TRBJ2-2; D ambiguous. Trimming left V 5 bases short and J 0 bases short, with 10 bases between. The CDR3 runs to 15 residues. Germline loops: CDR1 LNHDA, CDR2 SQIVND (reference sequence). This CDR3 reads CASSPDAPNTGELFF. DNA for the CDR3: TGTGCCAGTAGTCCCGACGCTCCGAACACCGGGGAGCTGTTTTTT.

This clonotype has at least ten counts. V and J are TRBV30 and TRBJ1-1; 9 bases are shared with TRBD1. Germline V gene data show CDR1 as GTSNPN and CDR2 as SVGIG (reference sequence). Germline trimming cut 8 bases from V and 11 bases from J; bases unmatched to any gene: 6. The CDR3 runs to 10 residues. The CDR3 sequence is CAGTGTGAFF. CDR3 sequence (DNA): TGTGCCGGGACAGGGACCGGGGCTTTCTTT.

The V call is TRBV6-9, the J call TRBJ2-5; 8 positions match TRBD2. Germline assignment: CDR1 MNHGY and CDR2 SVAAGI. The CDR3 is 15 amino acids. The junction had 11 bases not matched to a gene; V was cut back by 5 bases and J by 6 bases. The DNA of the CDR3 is TGTGCCAGCAGTGAACTCAGCGGGGGCGCCCAGACCCAGTACTTC. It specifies CASSELSGGAQTQYF.

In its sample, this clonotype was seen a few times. CDR3 in DNA: TGTGCCAGTAGTATCATCAGGAGCCCCAGGGGGAGCCTGAACACCGGGGAGCTGTTTTTT. Translated, it gives CASSIIRSPRGSLNTGELFF. V and J are TRBV19 and TRBJ2-2; 7 nucleotides line up with TRBD1. The V gene's germline CDR1 is LNHDA and CDR2 SQIVND (reference sequence). V gave up 3 bases and J gave up 1 base; unmatched junction bases: 17. This CDR3 is built from 20 residues.

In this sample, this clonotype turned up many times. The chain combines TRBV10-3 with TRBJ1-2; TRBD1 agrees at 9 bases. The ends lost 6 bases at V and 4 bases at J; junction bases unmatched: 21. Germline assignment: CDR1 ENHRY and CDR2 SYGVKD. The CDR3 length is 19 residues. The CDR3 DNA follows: TGTGCCATCAGCCCGAGGAGGGGTACAGGGGGCAGTTCGATCTATGGCTACACCTTC. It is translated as CAISPRRGTGGSSIYGYTF.

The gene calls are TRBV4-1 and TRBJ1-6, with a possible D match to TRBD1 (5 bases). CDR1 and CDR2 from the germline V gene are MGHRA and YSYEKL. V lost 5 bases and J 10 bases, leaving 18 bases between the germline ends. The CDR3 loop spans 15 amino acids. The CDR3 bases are TGCGCCAGCAGCTTGGCAGGGATCGGCCGATCACCCCTCCACTTT. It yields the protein CASSLAGIGRSPLHF.

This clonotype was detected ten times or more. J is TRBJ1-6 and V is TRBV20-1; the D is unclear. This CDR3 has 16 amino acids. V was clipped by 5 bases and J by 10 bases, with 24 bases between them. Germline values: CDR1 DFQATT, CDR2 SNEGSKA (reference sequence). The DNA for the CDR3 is TGCAGTGCTGCCCGCCCGGCGGAGGGAAGCGGCTCACCCCTCCACTTT. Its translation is CSAARPAEGSGSPLHF.

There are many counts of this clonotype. CDR3 residues: CASSVAVETQYF. The DNA for the CDR3 is TGTGCCAGCAGCGTAGCGGTGGAGACCCAGTACTTC. The rearrangement uses TRBV9 and TRBJ2-5; D not certain. V lost 0 bases to trimming and J lost 5 bases, with 5 bases between them. The CDR3 contains 12 residues. Germline loops: CDR1 SGDLS, CDR2 YYNGEE.

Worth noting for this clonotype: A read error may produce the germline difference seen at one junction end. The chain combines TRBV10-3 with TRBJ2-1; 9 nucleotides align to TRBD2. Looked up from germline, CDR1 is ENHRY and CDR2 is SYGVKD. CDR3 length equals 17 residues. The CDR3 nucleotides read TGTGCCACCAGTGATTTGCGTAGCGGGAGCAGCTACAATGAGCAGTTCTTC. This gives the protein CATSDLRSGSSYNEQFF.